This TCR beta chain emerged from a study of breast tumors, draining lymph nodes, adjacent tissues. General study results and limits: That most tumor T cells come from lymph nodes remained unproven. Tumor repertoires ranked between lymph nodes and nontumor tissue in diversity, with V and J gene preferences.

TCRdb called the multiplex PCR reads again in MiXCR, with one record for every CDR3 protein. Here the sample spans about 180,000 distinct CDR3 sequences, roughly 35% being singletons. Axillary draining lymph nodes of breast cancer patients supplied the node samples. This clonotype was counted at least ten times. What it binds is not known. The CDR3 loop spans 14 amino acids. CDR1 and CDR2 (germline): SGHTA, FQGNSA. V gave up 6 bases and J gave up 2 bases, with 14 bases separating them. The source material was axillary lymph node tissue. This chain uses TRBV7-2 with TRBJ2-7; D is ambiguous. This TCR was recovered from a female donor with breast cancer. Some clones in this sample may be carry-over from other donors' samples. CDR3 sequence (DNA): TGTGCCAGCAGTAGTCGGGTTGGAACCTACGAGCAGTACTTC. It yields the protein CASSSRVGTYEQYF.